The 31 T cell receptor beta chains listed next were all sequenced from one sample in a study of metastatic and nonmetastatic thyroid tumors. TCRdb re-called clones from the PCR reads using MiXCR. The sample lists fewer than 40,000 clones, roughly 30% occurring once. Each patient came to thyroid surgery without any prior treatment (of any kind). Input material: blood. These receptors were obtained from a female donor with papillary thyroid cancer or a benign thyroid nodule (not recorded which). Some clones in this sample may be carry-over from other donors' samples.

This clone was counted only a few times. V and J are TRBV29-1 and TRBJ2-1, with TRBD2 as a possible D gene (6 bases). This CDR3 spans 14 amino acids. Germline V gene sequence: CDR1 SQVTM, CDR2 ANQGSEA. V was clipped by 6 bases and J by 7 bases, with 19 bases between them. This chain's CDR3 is CSVPPSGFSNEQFF. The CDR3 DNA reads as TGCAGCGTCCCTCCGAGCGGGTTTTCAAATGAGCAGTTCTTC.

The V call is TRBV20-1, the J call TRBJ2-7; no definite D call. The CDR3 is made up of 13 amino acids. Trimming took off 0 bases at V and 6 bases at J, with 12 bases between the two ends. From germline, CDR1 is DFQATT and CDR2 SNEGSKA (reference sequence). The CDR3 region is CSARDNSDAEQYF. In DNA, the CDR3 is TGCAGTGCTAGAGATAACAGCGACGCCGAGCAGTACTTC.

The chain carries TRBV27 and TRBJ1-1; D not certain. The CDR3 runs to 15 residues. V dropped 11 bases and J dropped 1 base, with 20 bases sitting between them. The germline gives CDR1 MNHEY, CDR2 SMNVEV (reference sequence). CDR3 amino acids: CARSFGVGRNTEAFF. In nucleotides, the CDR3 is TGTGCCCGTAGTTTCGGGGTTGGGAGGAACACTGAAGCTTTCTTT.

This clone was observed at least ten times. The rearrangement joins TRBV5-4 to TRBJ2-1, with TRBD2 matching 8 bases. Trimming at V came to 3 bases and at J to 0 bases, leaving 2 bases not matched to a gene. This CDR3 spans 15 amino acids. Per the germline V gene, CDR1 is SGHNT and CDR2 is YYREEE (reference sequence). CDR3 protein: CASSSGTSSYNEQFF. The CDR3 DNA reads TGTGCCAGCAGCTCCGGGACTAGCTCCTACAATGAGCAGTTCTTC.

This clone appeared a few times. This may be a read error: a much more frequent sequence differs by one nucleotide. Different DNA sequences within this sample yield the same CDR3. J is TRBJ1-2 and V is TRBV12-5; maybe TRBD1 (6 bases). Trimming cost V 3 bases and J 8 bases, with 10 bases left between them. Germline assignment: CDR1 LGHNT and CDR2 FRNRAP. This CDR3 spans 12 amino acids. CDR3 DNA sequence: TGTGCTAGTGGTTTAGGGGGTGAAGGCTACACCTTC. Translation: CASGLGGEGYTF.

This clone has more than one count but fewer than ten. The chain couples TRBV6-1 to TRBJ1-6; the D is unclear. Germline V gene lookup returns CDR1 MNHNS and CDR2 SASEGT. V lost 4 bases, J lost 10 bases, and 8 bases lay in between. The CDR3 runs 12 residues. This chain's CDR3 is CASSGRPSPLHF. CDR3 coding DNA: TGTGCCAGCAGTGGACGACCCTCACCCCTCCACTTT.

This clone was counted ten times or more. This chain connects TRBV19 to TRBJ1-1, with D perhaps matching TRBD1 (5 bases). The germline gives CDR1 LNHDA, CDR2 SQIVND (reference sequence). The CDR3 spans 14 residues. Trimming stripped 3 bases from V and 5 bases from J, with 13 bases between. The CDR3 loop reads CASSISLRGTEAFF. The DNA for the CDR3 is TGTGCCAGTAGTATTTCTCTTCGGGGGACTGAAGCTTTCTTT.

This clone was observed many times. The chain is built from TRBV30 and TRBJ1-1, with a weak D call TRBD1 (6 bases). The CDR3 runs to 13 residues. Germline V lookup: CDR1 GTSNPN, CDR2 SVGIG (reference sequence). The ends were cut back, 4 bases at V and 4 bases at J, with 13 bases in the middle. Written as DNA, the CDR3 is TGTGCCTGGAACCAGGGGAAGAGCACTGAAGCTTTCTTT. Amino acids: CAWNQGKSTEAFF.

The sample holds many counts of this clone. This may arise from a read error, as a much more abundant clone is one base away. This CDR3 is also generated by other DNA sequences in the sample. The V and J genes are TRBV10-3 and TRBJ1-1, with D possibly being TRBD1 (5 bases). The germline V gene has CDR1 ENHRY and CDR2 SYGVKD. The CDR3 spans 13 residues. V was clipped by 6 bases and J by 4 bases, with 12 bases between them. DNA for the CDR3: TGTGCCATCAGGCCCAGGGATGGCACTGAAGCTTTCTTT. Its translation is CAIRPRDGTEAFF.

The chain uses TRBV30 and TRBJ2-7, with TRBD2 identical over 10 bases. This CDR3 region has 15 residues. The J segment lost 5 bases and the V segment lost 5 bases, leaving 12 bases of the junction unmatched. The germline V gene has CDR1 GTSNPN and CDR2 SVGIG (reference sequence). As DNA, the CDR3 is TGTGCCTGGGGTAAAGGGTTAGCGGGGGGTAACGAGCAGTACTTC. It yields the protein CAWGKGLAGGNEQYF.

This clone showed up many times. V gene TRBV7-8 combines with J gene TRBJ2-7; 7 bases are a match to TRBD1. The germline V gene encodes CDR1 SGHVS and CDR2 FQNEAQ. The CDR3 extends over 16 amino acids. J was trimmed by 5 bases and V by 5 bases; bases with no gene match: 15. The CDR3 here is CASSLTYHDRVHEQYF. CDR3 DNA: TGTGCCAGCAGCCTGACATACCACGACAGGGTTCACGAGCAGTACTTC.

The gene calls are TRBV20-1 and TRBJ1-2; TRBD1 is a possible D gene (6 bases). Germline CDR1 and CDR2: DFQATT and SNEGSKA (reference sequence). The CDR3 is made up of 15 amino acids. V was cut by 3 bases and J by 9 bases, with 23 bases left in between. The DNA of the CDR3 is TGCAGTGCTAGGGACCTCGATTTGACAGGTGCTAGCTACACCTTC. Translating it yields CSARDLDLTGASYTF.

CDR3 in DNA: TGCAGTGCTAGGTGGCGGGGACTAGCCCTCTATGAGCAGTTCTTC. Translation gives CSARWRGLALYEQFF. V usage is TRBV20-1 and J usage is TRBJ2-1, with TRBD2 identical over 9 bases. Germline V gives CDR1 DFQATT, CDR2 SNEGSKA (reference sequence). The CDR3 extends over 15 amino acids. After removal of 3 bases from V and 8 bases from J, the junction contained 11 bases not matched to a gene.

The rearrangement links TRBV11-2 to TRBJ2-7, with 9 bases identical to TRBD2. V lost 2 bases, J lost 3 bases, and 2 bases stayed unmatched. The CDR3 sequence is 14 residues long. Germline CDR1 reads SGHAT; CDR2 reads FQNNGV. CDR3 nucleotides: TGTGCCAGCAGCTTACAACTAGCGGGCTACGAGCAGTACTTC. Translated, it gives CASSLQLAGYEQYF. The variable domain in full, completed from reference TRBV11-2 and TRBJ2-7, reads EAGVAQSPRYKIIEKRQSVAFWCNPISGHATLYWYQQILGQGPKLLIQFQNNGVVDDSQLPKDRFSAERLKGVDSTLKIQPAKLEDSAVYLCASSLQLAGYEQYFGPGTRLTVT.

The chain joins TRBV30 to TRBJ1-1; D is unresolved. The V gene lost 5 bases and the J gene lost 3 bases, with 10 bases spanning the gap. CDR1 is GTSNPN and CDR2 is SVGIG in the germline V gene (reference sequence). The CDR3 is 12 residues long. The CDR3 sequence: CAWGTVDTEAFF. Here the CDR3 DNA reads TGTGCCTGGGGAACCGTGGACACTGAAGCTTTCTTT.

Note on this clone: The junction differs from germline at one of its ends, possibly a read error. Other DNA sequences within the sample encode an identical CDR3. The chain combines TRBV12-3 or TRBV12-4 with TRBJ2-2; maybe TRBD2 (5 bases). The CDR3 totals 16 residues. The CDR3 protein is CASTRGSVGYTGELFF. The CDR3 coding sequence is TGTGCCAGCACCCGGGGTTCAGTCGGATACACCGGTGAGCTGTTTTTT.

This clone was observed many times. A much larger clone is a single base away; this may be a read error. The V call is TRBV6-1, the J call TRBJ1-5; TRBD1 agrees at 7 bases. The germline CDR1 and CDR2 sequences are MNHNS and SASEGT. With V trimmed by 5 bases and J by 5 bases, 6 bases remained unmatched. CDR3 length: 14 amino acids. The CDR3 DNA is TGTGCCAGCAGTTTACAGGGGAACGATCAGCCCCAGCATTTT. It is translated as CASSLQGNDQPQHF.

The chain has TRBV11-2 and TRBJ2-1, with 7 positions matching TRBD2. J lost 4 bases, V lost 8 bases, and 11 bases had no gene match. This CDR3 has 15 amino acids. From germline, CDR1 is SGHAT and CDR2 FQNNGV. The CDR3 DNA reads TGTGCCAGCGGCCCGGGACTACCTAGATACAATGAGCAGTTCTTC. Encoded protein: CASGPGLPRYNEQFF.

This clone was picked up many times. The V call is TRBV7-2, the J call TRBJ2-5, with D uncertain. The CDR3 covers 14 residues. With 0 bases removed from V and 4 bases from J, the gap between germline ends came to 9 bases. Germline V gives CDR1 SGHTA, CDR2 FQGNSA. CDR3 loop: CASSLAGSRETQYF. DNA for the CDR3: TGTGCCAGCAGCTTAGCCGGGTCCCGAGAGACCCAGTACTTC.

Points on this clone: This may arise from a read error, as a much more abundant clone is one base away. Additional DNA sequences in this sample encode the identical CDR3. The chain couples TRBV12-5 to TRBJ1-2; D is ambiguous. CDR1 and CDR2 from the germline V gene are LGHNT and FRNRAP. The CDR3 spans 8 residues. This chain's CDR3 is CANYGYTF. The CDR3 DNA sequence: TGTGCTAACTATGGGTACACCTTC. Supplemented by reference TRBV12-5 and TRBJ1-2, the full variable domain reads DARVTQTPRHKVTEMGQEVTMRCQPILGHNTVFWYRQTMMQGLELLAYFRNRAPLDDSGMPKDRFSAEMPDATLATLKIQPSEPRDSAVYFCANYGYTFGSGTRLTVV.

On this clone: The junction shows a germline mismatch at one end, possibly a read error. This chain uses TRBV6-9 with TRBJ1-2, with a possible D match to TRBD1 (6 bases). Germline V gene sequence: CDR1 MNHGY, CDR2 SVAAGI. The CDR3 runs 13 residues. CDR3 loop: CASSYGRGYSYTF. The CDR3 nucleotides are TGTGCCAGCAGTTATGGCAGGGGCTATAGCTACACCTTC.

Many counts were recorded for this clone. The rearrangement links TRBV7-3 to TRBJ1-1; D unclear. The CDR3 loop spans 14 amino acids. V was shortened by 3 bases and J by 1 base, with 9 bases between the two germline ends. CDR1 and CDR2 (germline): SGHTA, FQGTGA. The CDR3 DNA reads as TGTGCCAGCAGCTTCGGGAATGCGAACACTGAAGCTTTCTTT. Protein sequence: CASSFGNANTEAFF.

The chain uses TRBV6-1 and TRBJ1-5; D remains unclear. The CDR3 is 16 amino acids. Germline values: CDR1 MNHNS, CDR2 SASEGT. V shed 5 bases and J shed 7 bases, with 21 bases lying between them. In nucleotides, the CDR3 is TGTGCCAGCAGTCAACTAATGCAAGGTATTTCGCAGCCCCAGCATTTT. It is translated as CASSQLMQGISQPQHF.

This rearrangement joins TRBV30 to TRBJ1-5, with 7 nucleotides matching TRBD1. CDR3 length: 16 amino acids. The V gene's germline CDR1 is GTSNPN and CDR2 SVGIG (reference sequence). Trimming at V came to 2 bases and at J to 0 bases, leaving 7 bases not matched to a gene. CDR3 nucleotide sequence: TGTGCCTGGAGTACACAGGGGCGTGATAGCAATCAGCCCCAGCATTTT. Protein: CAWSTQGRDSNQPQHF.

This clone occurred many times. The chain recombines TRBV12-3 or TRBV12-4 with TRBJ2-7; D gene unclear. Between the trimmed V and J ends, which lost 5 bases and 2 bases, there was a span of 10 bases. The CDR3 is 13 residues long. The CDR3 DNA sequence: TGTGCCAGCAGTGCCGGCTTCCCCTACGAGCAGTACTTC. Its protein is CASSAGFPYEQYF.

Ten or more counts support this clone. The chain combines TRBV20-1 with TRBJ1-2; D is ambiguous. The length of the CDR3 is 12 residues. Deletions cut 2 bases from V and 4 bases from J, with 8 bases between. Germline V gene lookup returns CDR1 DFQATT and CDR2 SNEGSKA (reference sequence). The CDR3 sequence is CSARNLVYGYTF. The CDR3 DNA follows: TGCAGTGCTAGAAACCTAGTCTATGGCTACACCTTC.

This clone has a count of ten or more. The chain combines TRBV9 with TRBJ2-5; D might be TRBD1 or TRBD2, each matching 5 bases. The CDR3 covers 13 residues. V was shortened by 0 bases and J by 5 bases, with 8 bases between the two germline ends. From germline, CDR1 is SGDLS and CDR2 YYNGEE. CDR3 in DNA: TGTGCCAGCAGCGTAGCAGGGACGGAGACCCAGTACTTC. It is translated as CASSVAGTETQYF.

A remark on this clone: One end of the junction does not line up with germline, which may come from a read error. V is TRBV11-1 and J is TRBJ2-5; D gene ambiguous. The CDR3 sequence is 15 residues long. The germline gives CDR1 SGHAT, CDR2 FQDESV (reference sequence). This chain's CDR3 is CASSLGTANHETQYF. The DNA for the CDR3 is TGTGCCAGCAGCTTAGGGACGGCTAACCATGAGACCCAGTACTTC.

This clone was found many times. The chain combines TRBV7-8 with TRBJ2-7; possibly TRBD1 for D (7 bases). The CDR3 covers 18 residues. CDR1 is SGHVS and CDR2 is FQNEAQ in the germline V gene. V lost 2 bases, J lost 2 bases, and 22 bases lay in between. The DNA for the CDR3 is TGTGCCAGCAGCTTAACCCCTCCCCGTCCAGGGGGGACCTACGAGCAGTACTTC. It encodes CASSLTPPRPGGTYEQYF.

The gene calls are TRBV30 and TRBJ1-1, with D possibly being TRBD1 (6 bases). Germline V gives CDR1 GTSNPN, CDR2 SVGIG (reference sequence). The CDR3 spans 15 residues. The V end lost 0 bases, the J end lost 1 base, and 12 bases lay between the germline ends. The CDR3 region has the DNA TGTGCCTGGAGTGTGTGGGGGGCGGGGAACACTGAAGCTTTCTTT. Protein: CAWSVWGAGNTEAFF.

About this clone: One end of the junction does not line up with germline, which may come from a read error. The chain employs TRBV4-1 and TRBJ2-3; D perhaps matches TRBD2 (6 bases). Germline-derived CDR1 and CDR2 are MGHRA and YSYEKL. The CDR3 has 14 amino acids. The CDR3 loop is CTSSPGVSPDTQYF. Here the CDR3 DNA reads TGCACCAGCAGCCCGGGGGTATCGCCAGATACTCAGTATTTT.